This T cell receptor (beta chain) was sequenced in a study of shared clonotypes between healthy human individuals. General study findings and limits: Of the naive CD4 clonotypes, roughly 5.2% were shared across a handful of donors. Larger estimated richness was generally recorded for naive subsets relative to memory subsets.

Germline CDR1 MDHEN, CDR2 SYDVKM. J gave up 5 bases and V 3 bases, and 9 bases lay outside the gene matches. CDR3 length: 15 residues. Both subsets, CD45RA+ naive and CD45RA-negative memory, were split from the CD4+ cells. Notes on this clone: Antigen specificity is unknown.

TCRdb's copy holds only in-frame clones and misses some; the assay was immunoSEQ multiplex PCR. This sample has approximately 1,500,000 clones, with approximately 96% found just once. Input material: naive CD4+ T cells sorted from blood. Documented subset: CD45RA+ positively selected. The genes are TRBV28 and TRBJ1-2; 7 bases align to TRBD1. The clonotype originates from a man under 40 in good health. CDR3 sequence reads: CASSFETGSAYGYTF. CDR3 coding DNA: TGTGCCAGCAGTTTTGAGACAGGGTCAGCTTATGGCTACACCTTC.